This record concerns one TCR beta chain sequence. What it binds is unknown. Other nucleotide sequences from this sample produce the same CDR3. CD4+ cells yielded CD45RA+ naive and CD45RA-negative memory subsets. This entry is derived from a study of shared clonotypes between healthy human individuals. Study background: Per donor, three plates held CD4 naive cells, three held CD4 memory, two held CD8 naive and one held CD8 memory. Study-level findings and limits: About 4.5% of naive CD4 clonotypes were common to a handful of donors.

Germline CDR1 SGHRS, CDR2 YFSETQ. The CDR3 is 15 residues long. The J segment lost 2 bases and the V segment lost 1 base, leaving 4 bases of the junction unmatched. Authors' methods: Junction-only sequences without quality scores came from ImmunoSEQ, so filtering differed. The protocol was immunoSEQ multiplex PCR, while the TCRdb copy is restricted to in-frame clones and leaves out a portion. The D gene and trimming were derived from the DNA, and the V and J assignments and clone size from that table. Of some 2.1 million clones in the sample, roughly 95% are singletons; the top ten hold more than 0.1%.

This chain links TRBV5-1 with TRBJ2-3, with 7 positions matching TRBD2. The receptor comes from a man younger than 35 in good health. The sequencing input was naive CD4+ T cells sorted from blood. Subset described: CD45RA+ positively selected. The DNA for the CDR3 is TGCGCCAGCAGCTTGCCCAGCGGGGACACAGATACGCAGTATTTT. It codes for CASSLPSGDTDTQYF.